A single sample gave rise to the 3 T cell receptor beta chains below, sequenced in a study of cytomegalovirus exposure and HLA in healthy donors. Some clones are missing from TCRdb's copy, which holds only in-frame ones; the method was immunoSEQ multiplex PCR. The sample shows around 250,000 clones, 90% of them seen only once. The material sequenced was PBMCs. Receptors were obtained from a woman in her late teens or twenties in good health and CMV-seronegative.

The chain has TRBV28 and TRBJ2-1; maybe TRBD1 (6 bases). Germline V gene sequence: CDR1 MDHEN, CDR2 SYDVKM. This CDR3 region has 12 residues. The ends were cut back, 6 bases at V and 9 bases at J, with 12 bases in the middle. In DNA form, the CDR3 reads TGTGCCAGCAGCCCAGGGGTAAGTGAGCAGTTCTTC. Amino acid sequence: CASSPGVSEQFF.

V usage is TRBV5-4 and J usage is TRBJ2-3; 8 bases agree with TRBD2. V lost 4 bases and J lost 3; bases outside the gene matches: 13. Germline V gives CDR1 SGHNT, CDR2 YYREEE (reference sequence). CDR3 size: 17 residues. CDR3 region: CASSKETGGVGTDTQYF. DNA for the CDR3: TGTGCCAGCAGCAAGGAGACGGGGGGGGTAGGGACAGATACGCAGTATTTT.

The chain carries TRBV10-3 and TRBJ1-2; D remains unclear. Looked up from germline, CDR1 is ENHRY and CDR2 is SYGVKD. The CDR3 extends over 15 amino acids. The V and J ends lost 0 bases and 3 bases respectively, with 11 bases between them. The chain's CDR3 is CAISESLSLDYGYTF. CDR3 nucleotides: TGTGCCATCAGTGAGTCGCTATCCCTCGACTATGGCTACACCTTC.